Shown below are 20 T cell receptor beta chains from a single sample sequenced in a study of blood T cells in healthy people across ages. For the second PCR, which ran for about 7 to 11 cycles, a sample-barcoded 5' primer and a J-beta primer mix were used. TCRdb processed the 5' RACE reads anew with MiXCR; each CDR3 protein has one entry. The sample has 650,000 to 800,000 distinct CDR3 sequences, approximately 48% seen once. The sequenced material came from blood. All receptors derive from a man in his 60s in good health.

Concerning this clonotype: It may be a read error: a sequence one base away is much more abundant. The chain uses TRBV4-1 and TRBJ2-5, with 7 bases aligning to TRBD1. Germline assignment: CDR1 MGHRA and CDR2 YSYEKL. This CDR3 contains 15 residues. CDR3 residues: CASSQTQGVQETQNF. In nucleotides, the CDR3 is TGCGCCAGCAGCCAGACCCAGGGGGTACAAGAGACCCAGAACTTC.

This clonotype was detected once. The V call is TRBV20-1, the J call TRBJ2-6; a weak D match, TRBD2 (6 bases). The V end was cut by 2 bases, the J end by 0 bases, with 14 bases between. In germline, CDR1 is DFQATT, CDR2 SNEGSKA (reference sequence). There are 17 residues in the CDR3. CDR3 residues: CSARTGGVLSGANVLTF. CDR3 coding DNA: TGCAGTGCTAGAACAGGCGGGGTTCTCTCTGGGGCCAACGTCCTGACTTTC.

Worth noting for this clonotype: At one boundary the junction diverges from the germline segment, which might be a read error. The V call is TRBV7-9, the J call TRBJ1-6; D remains ambiguous. The CDR3 runs to 16 residues. Looked up from germline, CDR1 is SEHNR and CDR2 is FQNEAQ (reference sequence). CDR3 residues: CASSLSGSTDNSPPHF. In DNA form, the CDR3 reads TGTGCCAGCAGCTTAAGCGGGAGTACGGATAATTCACCCCCCCACTTT.

This chain links TRBV13 with TRBJ2-4, with 9 bases matching TRBD1. V lost 5 bases and J lost 2; bases outside the gene matches: 4. Germline CDR1 is PRHDT and CDR2 is FYEKMQ (reference sequence). The CDR3 is 15 residues long. As DNA, the CDR3 is TGTGCCAGCAGCGCACAGGGGGCATCCAAAAACATTCAGTACTTC. This encodes CASSAQGASKNIQYF. The entire variable domain, with the rest obtained from reference TRBV13 and TRBJ2-4, is as follows: AAGVIQSPRHLIKEKRETATLKCYPIPRHDTVYWYQQGPGQDPQFLISFYEKMQSDKGSIPDRFSAQQFSDYHSELNMSSLELGDSALYFCASSAQGASKNIQYFGAGTRLSVL.

The rearrangement joins TRBV4-3 to TRBJ1-2; no reliable D call. The CDR3 has 16 amino acids. The germline gives CDR1 LGHNA, CDR2 YSLEER. Trimming pared 0 bases from V and 4 bases from J, leaving 15 bases between. The DNA of the CDR3 is TGCGCCAGCAGCCAAGATCTCGGGATTGAGTTCTATGGCTACACCTTC. Protein sequence: CASSQDLGIEFYGYTF.

With regard to this clonotype: One junction end disagrees with the germline gene, perhaps due to a read error. J is TRBJ2-1 and V is TRBV12-3 or TRBV12-4; D ambiguous. The last part of the DNA fits TRBJ2-7 better; the J call may be wrong. This CDR3 region has 15 residues. The CDR3 bases are TGTGTCAGCAGCCCCCAGTCTTCCTCCTACAATGAGCAGTACTTC. Protein sequence: CVSSPQSSSYNEQYF.

Many counts were recorded for this clonotype. The chain recombines TRBV9 with TRBJ1-2, with D hard to call. CDR3 size: 17 residues. CDR1 and CDR2 (germline): SGDLS, YYNGEE. The V gene lost 4 bases and the J gene lost 8 bases, with 27 bases spanning the gap. CDR3 sequence reads: CASSPKGERRPPGGYTF. CDR3 nucleotide sequence: TGTGCCAGCAGCCCCAAGGGCGAGCGAAGACCCCCTGGAGGCTACACCTTC.

A remark on this clonotype: One end of the junction fails to match germline, which may point to a read error. The rearrangement joins TRBV20-1 to TRBJ2-7, with D perhaps TRBD1 (5 bases). The CDR3 extends over 15 amino acids. CDR1 and CDR2 from the germline V gene are DFQATT and SNEGSKA (reference sequence). Here the CDR3 reads CSARDEQGLSYERYF. The CDR3, as DNA: TGCAGTGCTAGAGATGAGCAGGGCCTCTCCTACGAGCGGTACTTC.

The rearrangement uses TRBV12-3 or TRBV12-4 and TRBJ2-2; 9 nucleotides line up with TRBD1. The ends lost 4 bases at V and 5 bases at J; junction bases unmatched: 8. This CDR3 is built from 16 residues. The chain's CDR3 is CASSSGTGFKTGELFF. The CDR3 coding sequence is TGTGCCAGCAGTTCCGGGACAGGGTTCAAAACCGGGGAGCTGTTTTTT.

The J gene is TRBJ2-7, the V gene TRBV20-1; 9 positions agree with TRBD2. Trimming at V came to 6 bases and at J to 6 bases, leaving 15 bases not matched to a gene. CDR1 is DFQATT, CDR2 SNEGSKA, per germline (reference sequence). CDR3 length equals 15 residues. CDR3: CSAPTPGRGGSEQYF. In nucleotides, the CDR3 is TGCAGTGCCCCCACTCCTGGGCGGGGGGGAAGCGAGCAGTACTTC.

The J gene is TRBJ1-5, the V gene TRBV12-3 or TRBV12-4; D might be TRBD1 (6 bases). V dropped 2 bases and J dropped 0 bases, with 17 bases sitting between them. The CDR3 loop spans 18 amino acids. CDR3 residues: CASSLSGGHPYSNQPQHF. The CDR3 bases are TGTGCCAGCAGTTTAAGCGGGGGCCACCCCTATAGCAATCAGCCCCAGCATTTT.

V usage is TRBV18 and J usage is TRBJ2-7; TRBD1 is a possible D gene (6 bases). The CDR3 totals 13 residues. Trimming left V 2 bases short and J 7 bases short, with 12 bases between. Germline assignment: CDR1 KGHSH and CDR2 LQKENI. The CDR3 sequence: CASSPVGGQEQYF. CDR3 DNA: TGTGCCAGCTCACCAGTTGGGGGACAAGAGCAGTACTTC.

Concerning this clonotype: Given a much more abundant clone one base away, this may be a read error. The chain couples TRBV6-1 to TRBJ2-1; 12 bases match TRBD2. CDR3 length: 15 amino acids. The ends lost 2 bases at V and 13 bases at J; junction bases unmatched: 9. From germline, CDR1 is MNHNS and CDR2 SASEGT. The CDR3 region is CASSELAGGQETQFF. The CDR3, as DNA: TGTGCCAGCAGTGAACTAGCGGGGGGGCAAGAGACCCAGTTCTTC.

This clonotype has at least ten counts. This chain links TRBV27 with TRBJ2-1; 7 nucleotides align to TRBD1. Germline V gene data show CDR1 as MNHEY and CDR2 as SMNVEV (reference sequence). CDR3 length equals 17 residues. Trimming cost V 3 bases and J 4 bases; bases outside gene matches: 12. The CDR3 reads CASSFLPTGPLYNEQFF. CDR3 in DNA: TGTGCCAGCAGTTTCCTTCCGACAGGGCCTTTATACAATGAGCAGTTCTTC.

The chain links TRBV12-3 or TRBV12-4 to TRBJ2-7, with a possible D match to TRBD2 (5 bases). The V gene lost 8 bases and the J gene lost 3 bases, with 11 bases spanning the gap. This CDR3 comprises 12 residues. CDR3 DNA sequence: TGTGCCAGCGGGTGGACTGGCTACGAGCAGTACTTC. Its translation is CASGWTGYEQYF.

The count of this clonotype is one. The J gene is TRBJ1-3, the V gene TRBV12-3 or TRBV12-4, with D perhaps matching TRBD1 (5 bases). Trimming removed 3 bases at V and 4 bases at J, with 10 bases between. The CDR3 has 14 amino acids. The CDR3 sequence is CASSFGTEGNTIYF. The CDR3 nucleotides are TGTGCCAGCAGTTTTGGGACGGAAGGAAACACCATATATTTT.

The rearrangement links TRBV7-2 to TRBJ2-3, with a tentative D call TRBD1 (5 bases). V lost 4 bases to trimming and J lost 14 bases, with 19 bases between them. Germline V gene sequence: CDR1 SGHTA, CDR2 FQGNSA. The CDR3 spans 13 residues. The CDR3 region has the DNA TGTGCCAGCAGCTCCCCCGACAGCCCCCCGAGGTATTTT. Translated, it gives CASSSPDSPPRYF.

V and J are TRBV6-5 and TRBJ2-5; the D gene is possibly TRBD2 (6 bases). With 2 bases removed from V and 2 bases from J, the gap between germline ends came to 12 bases. Per germline, CDR1 MNHEY and CDR2 SVGAGI. The CDR3 loop spans 15 amino acids. In nucleotides, the CDR3 is TGTGCCAGCAGTTACGGTGGGGGGATACAAGAGACCCAGTACTTC. Translation gives CASSYGGGIQETQYF.

V and J are TRBV18 and TRBJ2-1; D may match TRBD1 or TRBD2 (5 bases each). CDR3 length: 14 amino acids. Germline V CDR1 and CDR2: KGHSH, LQKENI. The V and J ends lost 4 bases and 7 bases respectively, with 14 bases between them. The CDR3 protein is CASSRPRDGNEQFF. In DNA form, the CDR3 reads TGTGCCAGCTCACGACCCCGGGACGGGAATGAGCAGTTCTTC.

The CDR3 nucleotides are TGTGCTAGTGGTATACTCGGACAATCCAGATCTGAAGCTTTCTTT. It is translated as CASGILGQSRSEAFF. This chain links TRBV12-5 with TRBJ1-1; D is perhaps TRBD1 (5 bases). Germline loops: CDR1 LGHNT, CDR2 FRNRAP. This CDR3 is built from 15 residues. V was shortened by 5 bases and J by 6 bases, with 19 bases between the two germline ends.